Below, 19 T cell receptor beta chains from the same sample are listed, as sequenced in a study of blood T cell repertoires in COVID-19 (dated by TCRdb to the early 2020s). Libraries were prepared through the immunoSEQ multiplex PCR assay. TCRdb obtained this table from immuneACCESS and retained in-frame rearrangements with V and J assigned. These tables miss some clones; where compared with another copy, unresolved V genes account for less than half of the shortfall, and the remainder is unexplained. Recorded for this sample are under 85,000 clones; 84% of them occurred a single time. 10% to 15% of the sample is in the top ten clones. Sample: peripheral blood. These receptors originate from a middle-aged man with COVID-19, enrolled during active disease.

The chain has TRBV11-1 and TRBJ1-1, with 7 bases identical to TRBD1. This CDR3 is built from 14 residues. Unmatched junction bases numbered 2, after V lost 4 bases and J lost 0 bases. Looked up from germline, CDR1 is SGHAT and CDR2 is FQDESV (reference sequence). The CDR3 is CASSSTGVNTEAFF. Here the CDR3 DNA reads TGTGCCAGCAGCTCAACAGGGGTGAACACTGAAGCTTTCTTT.

A note on this clone: Distinct nucleotide sequences in the sample also encode this CDR3. The V call is TRBV5-5, the J call TRBJ1-2; weak D call: TRBD1 (5 bases). This CDR3 is 13 amino acids long. The germline gives CDR1 SGHKS, CDR2 YYEKEE (reference sequence). The V gene lost 4 bases and the J gene lost 4 bases, with 11 bases spanning the gap. The CDR3 DNA follows: TGTGCCAGCAGCCCGGACACGACCTATGGCTACACCTTC. Its translation: CASSPDTTYGYTF.

V is TRBV29-1 and J is TRBJ2-3; D is unresolved. The ends were cut back, 0 bases at V and 4 bases at J, with 8 bases in the middle. CDR1 SQVTM and CDR2 ANQGSEA come from the germline V gene. CDR3 length equals 13 residues. This CDR3 is CSVEDRVSDTQYF. DNA for the CDR3: TGCAGCGTTGAAGATCGAGTTTCAGATACGCAGTATTTT.

The chain employs TRBV7-2 and TRBJ1-6; D not certain. Trimming pared 4 bases from V and 6 bases from J, leaving 7 bases between. The CDR3 contains 13 residues. Germline V gene data show CDR1 as SGHTA and CDR2 as FQGNSA. The CDR3 sequence is CASSSLFNSPLHF. The CDR3 DNA sequence: TGTGCCAGCAGCTCGCTATTTAATTCACCCCTCCACTTT.

V is TRBV2 and J is TRBJ2-2; D is possibly TRBD2 (5 bases). Germline lookup yields CDR1 SNHLY and CDR2 FYNNEI. V lost 0 bases to trimming and J lost 5 bases, with 10 bases between them. The CDR3 runs 15 residues. The CDR3 region is CASSEAAGGTGELFF. The DNA for the CDR3 is TGTGCCAGCAGTGAAGCGGCAGGAGGTACCGGGGAGCTGTTTTTT.

This clone was recorded a few times. The chain has TRBV14 and TRBJ1-6, with 10 positions matching TRBD1. The CDR3 spans 14 residues. J gave up 8 bases and V 6 bases, and 4 bases lay outside the gene matches. The germline V gene encodes CDR1 SGHDN and CDR2 FVKESK. The CDR3 nucleotides read TGTGCCAGCAGGGGACAGGGGATATATTCACCCCTCCACTTT. Its translation: CASRGQGIYSPLHF. Using reference TRBV14 and TRBJ1-6 for the parts outside the CDR3, the full variable domain is EAGVTQFPSHSVIEKGQTVTLRCDPISGHDNLYWYRRVMGKEIKFLLHFVKESKQDESGMPNNRFLAERTGGTYSTLKVQPAELEDSGVYFCASRGQGIYSPLHFGNGTRLTVT.

This clone showed up just once. The J gene is TRBJ2-3, the V gene TRBV20-1; D is possibly TRBD2 (5 bases). With 3 bases removed from V and 4 bases from J, the gap between germline ends came to 17 bases. CDR1 and CDR2 (germline): DFQATT, SNEGSKA (reference sequence). The CDR3 contains 15 residues. CDR3 sequence reads: CSASQDSGIPDTQYF. The CDR3 nucleotides read TGCAGTGCTAGTCAGGACTCGGGGATCCCAGATACGCAGTATTTT.

The V gene is TRBV10-2, the J gene TRBJ2-1; 9 bases are shared with TRBD2. V gave up 8 bases and J gave up 4 bases; unmatched junction bases: 3. This CDR3 comprises 13 residues. From germline, CDR1 is WSHSY and CDR2 SAAADI. CDR3 bases: TGCGCCAGCGCGGGGGGGCCTTACAATGAGCAGTTCTTC. It translates to CASAGGPYNEQFF.

The rearrangement uses TRBV18 and TRBJ2-3; the match to TRBD2 covers 15 bases. Trimming took 3 bases from V and 7 from J; bases not matched to a gene: 2. Germline V lookup: CDR1 KGHSH, CDR2 LQKENI. CDR3 length: 15 residues. The CDR3 DNA sequence: TGTGCCAGCTCACCGGGACTAGCGGGGGGCAATACGCAGTATTTT. Protein product: CASSPGLAGGNTQYF.

The chain recombines TRBV5-1 with TRBJ2-1, with 10 positions matching TRBD2. Germline CDR1 SGHRS, CDR2 YFSETQ. The CDR3 is made up of 16 amino acids. Trimming removed 0 bases from V and 9 bases from J; junction bases left unmatched: 9. The CDR3 here is CASSLDFSGGSGEQFF. CDR3 nucleotides: TGCGCCAGCAGCTTGGATTTTAGCGGGGGGTCTGGTGAGCAGTTCTTC.

On this clone: The identical CDR3 is also encoded by other nucleotide sequences in the sample. The V gene is TRBV11-2, the J gene TRBJ2-7; weak D call: TRBD1 (5 bases). Germline assignment: CDR1 SGHAT and CDR2 FQNNGV. Trimming cost V 4 bases and J 4 bases, with 8 bases left between them. The CDR3 runs 12 residues. The CDR3 sequence: CASSSSGYEQYF. The CDR3 DNA sequence: TGTGCCAGCAGCTCATCAGGGTACGAGCAGTACTTC.

DNA of the CDR3: TGTGCCAGCAGCAAGATCACGGTTCACGGCCCGAGGCGTGGCTACACCTTC. Translated: CASSKITVHGPRRGYTF. V is TRBV21-1 and J is TRBJ1-2. TRBV21-1 is a listed pseudogene. The CDR3 runs to 17 residues.

This clone was seen more than once but under ten times. This chain uses TRBV10-2 with TRBJ1-1; D might be TRBD1 (6 bases). Germline V lookup: CDR1 WSHSY, CDR2 SAAADI. V was trimmed by 2 bases and J by 4 bases, leaving 8 bases between them. CDR3 length: 13 residues. The CDR3 reads CASSEQQGTEAFF. DNA of the CDR3: TGCGCCAGCAGTGAGCAACAGGGCACTGAAGCTTTCTTT.

The chain carries TRBV19 and TRBJ1-2; D perhaps matches TRBD1 (5 bases). The CDR3 length is 17 residues. V was clipped by 0 bases and J by 8 bases, with 22 bases between them. Germline-derived CDR1 and CDR2 are LNHDA and SQIVND (reference sequence). CDR3 bases: TGTGCCAGTAGTATAGAGAGGGGTCAGCCTGAGCGGGAAGGCTACACCTTC. It translates to CASSIERGQPEREGYTF.

This chain uses TRBV7-9 with TRBJ2-1; D gene ambiguous. Trimming stripped 2 bases from V and 10 bases from J, with 9 bases between. The CDR3 covers 12 residues. Germline assignment: CDR1 SEHNR and CDR2 FQNEAQ (reference sequence). CDR3 DNA sequence: TGTGCCAGCAGCTTACTCCAGTACGAGCAGTTCTTC. Protein sequence: CASSLLQYEQFF.

The V gene is TRBV30, the J gene TRBJ1-2; 7 bases fit TRBD1. J was trimmed by 4 bases and V by 2 bases; bases with no gene match: 7. This CDR3 region has 14 residues. In germline, CDR1 is GTSNPN, CDR2 SVGIG (reference sequence). The CDR3 here is CAWSSTGSFYGYTF. In DNA, the CDR3 is TGTGCCTGGAGTTCGACAGGGAGTTTCTATGGCTACACCTTC.

This clone has just a few counts. J is TRBJ2-3 and V is TRBV4-3, with TRBD1 matching over 10 bases. The V gene's germline CDR1 is LGHNA and CDR2 YSLEER. The CDR3 is 16 residues long. V trimming: 0 bases; J trimming: 5 bases; junction bases outside the gene matches: 5. CDR3 loop: CASSQELGQGLDTQYF. As DNA, the CDR3 is TGCGCCAGCAGCCAAGAGTTGGGACAGGGGCTAGATACGCAGTATTTT.

The genes are TRBV7-6 and TRBJ1-6, with D possibly TRBD1 on 5 matching bases. There are 14 residues in the CDR3. Trimming removed 2 bases from V and 10 bases from J, with 12 bases in between. CDR1 is SGHVS, CDR2 FNYEAQ, per germline. The CDR3 DNA sequence: TGTGCCAGCAGCTTAATCAGGGATCAATCACCCCTCCACTTT. It encodes CASSLIRDQSPLHF.

This clone was detected a few times. The CDR3 protein is CASSFLAEVSPLHF. As DNA, the CDR3 is TGTGCCAGCAGCTTTCTAGCAGAGGTTTCACCCCTCCACTTT. This chain connects TRBV5-6 to TRBJ1-6, with D unclear. The V gene lost 2 bases and the J gene lost 9 bases, with 12 bases spanning the gap. The CDR3 contains 14 residues. Germline V gene data show CDR1 as SGHDT and CDR2 as YYEEEE.